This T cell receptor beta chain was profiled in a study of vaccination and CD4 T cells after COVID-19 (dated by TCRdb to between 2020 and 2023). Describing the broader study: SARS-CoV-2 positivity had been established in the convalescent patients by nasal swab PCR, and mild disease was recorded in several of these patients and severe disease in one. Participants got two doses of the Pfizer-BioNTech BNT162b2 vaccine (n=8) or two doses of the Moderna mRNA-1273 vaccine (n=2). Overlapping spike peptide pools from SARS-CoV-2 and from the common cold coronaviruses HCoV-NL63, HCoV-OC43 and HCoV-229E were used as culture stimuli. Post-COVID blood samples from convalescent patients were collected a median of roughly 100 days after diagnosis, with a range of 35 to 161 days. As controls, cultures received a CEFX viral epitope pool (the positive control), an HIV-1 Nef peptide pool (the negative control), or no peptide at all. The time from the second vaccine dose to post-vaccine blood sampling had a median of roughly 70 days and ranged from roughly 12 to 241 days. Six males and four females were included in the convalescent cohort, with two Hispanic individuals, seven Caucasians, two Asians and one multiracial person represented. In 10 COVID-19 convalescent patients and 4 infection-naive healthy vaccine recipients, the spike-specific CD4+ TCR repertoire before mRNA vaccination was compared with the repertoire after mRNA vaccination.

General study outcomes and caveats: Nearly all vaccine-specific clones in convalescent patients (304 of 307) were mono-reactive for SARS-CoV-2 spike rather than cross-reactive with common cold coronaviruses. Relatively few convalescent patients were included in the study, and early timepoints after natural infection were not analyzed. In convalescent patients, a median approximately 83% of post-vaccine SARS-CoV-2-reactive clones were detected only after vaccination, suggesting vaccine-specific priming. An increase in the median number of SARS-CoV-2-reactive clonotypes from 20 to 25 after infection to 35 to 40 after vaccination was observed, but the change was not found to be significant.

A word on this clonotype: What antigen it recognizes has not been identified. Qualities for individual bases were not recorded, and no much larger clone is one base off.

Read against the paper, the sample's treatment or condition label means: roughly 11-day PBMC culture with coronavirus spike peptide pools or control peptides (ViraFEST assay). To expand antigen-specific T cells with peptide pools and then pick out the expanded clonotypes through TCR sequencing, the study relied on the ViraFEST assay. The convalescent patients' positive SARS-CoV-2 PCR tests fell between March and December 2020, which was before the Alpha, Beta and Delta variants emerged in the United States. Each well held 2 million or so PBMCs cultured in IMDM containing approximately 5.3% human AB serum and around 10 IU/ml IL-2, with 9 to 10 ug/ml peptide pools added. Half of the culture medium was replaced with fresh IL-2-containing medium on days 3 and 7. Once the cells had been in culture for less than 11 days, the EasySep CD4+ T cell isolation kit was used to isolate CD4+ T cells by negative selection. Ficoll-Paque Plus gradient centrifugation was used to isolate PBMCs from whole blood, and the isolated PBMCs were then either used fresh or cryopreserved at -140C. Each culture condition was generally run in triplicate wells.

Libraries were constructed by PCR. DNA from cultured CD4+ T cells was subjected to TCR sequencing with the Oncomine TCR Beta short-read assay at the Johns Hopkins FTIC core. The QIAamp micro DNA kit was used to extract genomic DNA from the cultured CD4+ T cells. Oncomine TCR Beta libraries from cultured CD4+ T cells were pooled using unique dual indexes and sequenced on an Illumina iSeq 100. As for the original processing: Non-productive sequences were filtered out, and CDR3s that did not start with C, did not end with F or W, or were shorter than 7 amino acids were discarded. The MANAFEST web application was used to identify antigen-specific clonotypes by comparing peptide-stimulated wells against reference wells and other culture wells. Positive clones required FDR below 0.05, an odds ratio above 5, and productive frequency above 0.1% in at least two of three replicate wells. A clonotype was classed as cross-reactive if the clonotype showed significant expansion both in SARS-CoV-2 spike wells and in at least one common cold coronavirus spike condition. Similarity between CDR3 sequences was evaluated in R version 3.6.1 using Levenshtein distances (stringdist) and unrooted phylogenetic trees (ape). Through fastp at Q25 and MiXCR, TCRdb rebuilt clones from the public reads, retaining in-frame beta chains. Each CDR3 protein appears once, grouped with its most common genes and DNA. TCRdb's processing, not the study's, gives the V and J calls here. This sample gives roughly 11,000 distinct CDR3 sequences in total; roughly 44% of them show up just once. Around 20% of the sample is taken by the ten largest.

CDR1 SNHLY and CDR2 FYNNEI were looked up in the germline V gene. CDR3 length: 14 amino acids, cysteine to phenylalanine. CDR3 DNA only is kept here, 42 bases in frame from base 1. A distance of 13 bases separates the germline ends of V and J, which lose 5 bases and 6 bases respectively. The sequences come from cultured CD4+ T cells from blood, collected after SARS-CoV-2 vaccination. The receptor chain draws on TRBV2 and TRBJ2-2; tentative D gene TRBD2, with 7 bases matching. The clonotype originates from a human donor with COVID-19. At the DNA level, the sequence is TGTGCCAGCAGTCCGGTAGGGGGGGCCGGGGAGCTGTTTTTT. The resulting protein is CASSPVGGAGELFF.